Listed below are T cell receptor beta chains from one sample, sequenced in a study of Graves' ophthalmopathy and Graves' hyperthyroidism. TCRdb re-derived calls from the multiplex PCR reads in MiXCR, one entry per CDR3 protein. Among more than 300,000 distinct CDR3 sequences listed, approximately 15% were seen once. The specimen sequenced was peripheral blood. Receptor source: a woman younger than 35 with stable Graves' hyperthyroidism. CDR3s include the opening cysteine and the closing phenylalanine or tryptophan. The D gene is left open where the match is weak. Clone size is not always given. Where it is, it says once, few, many or a class for expanded clones.

j_call d_call clone_size v_call cdr3_nt cdr3_aa
TRBJ1-1 TRBD1 many TRBV19 TGTGCCAGTAGTAGGGCAGGGGGCTTATACACTGAAGCTTTCTTT CASSRAGGLYTEAFF
TRBJ2-4 . many TRBV7-2 TGTGCCAGCAGCTTAGTGGTGGGGTCAGCCAAAAACATTCAGTACTTC CASSLVVGSAKNIQYF
TRBJ2-2 . . TRBV19 TGTGCCAGTAAGAGTTCGGACAGAAGCACCGGGGAGCTGTTTTTT CASKSSDRSTGELFF
TRBJ2-5 . many TRBV18 TGTGCCAGCTCACCACCCAACCACGGGGAGACCCAGTACTTC CASSPPNHGETQYF
TRBJ1-5 . few TRBV4-2 TGTGCCAGCAGCCAAGACGGTATTCAGCCCCAGCATTTT CASSQDGIQPQHF
TRBJ2-7 . . TRBV7-2 TGTGCCAGCAGCCGTGAGGGCGGAATACGAGGGCAGTACTTC CASSREGGIRGQYF
TRBJ2-5 TRBD1 many TRBV12-3/TRBV12-4 TGTGCCAGCAGTTTCGGGGGACAGGGGAGAGAGACCCAGTACTTC CASSFGGQGRETQYF
TRBJ1-6 . many TRBV6-1 TGTGCCAGCAGACAACCCCTCGGGGGTCAAACACCCCTCCACTTT CASRQPLGGQTPLHF
TRBJ1-1 . many TRBV4-1 TGCGCCAGCAGCCAAGATGGACTGTTGGGTCGCGGAGCTTTCTTT CASSQDGLLGRGAFF
TRBJ1-1 . many TRBV12-5 TGTGCTAGTGGTTTGTGGGGAGGAGACACTGAAGCTTTCTTT CASGLWGGDTEAFF
TRBJ2-5 . many TRBV19 TGTGCCAGTAGTATAGAACCCCGACCAGGTGGGGCCCAGTACTTC CASSIEPRPGGAQYF
TRBJ1-5 . many TRBV6-2/TRBV6-3 TGTGCCAGCAGTTGGAGCCCTCATGGGTGGGTTCAGCCCCAGCATTTT CASSWSPHGWVQPQHF
TRBJ1-1 . many TRBV24-1 TGTGCCACCAGTGATTTTTCCAACACTGAAGCTTTCTTT CATSDFSNTEAFF
TRBJ1-3 . . TRBV5-4 TGTGCCAGCAGCTCGTCCTTTGGGGCTGGGCCTGGAAACACCATATATTTT CASSSSFGAGPGNTIYF
TRBJ2-1 . . TRBV9 TGTGCCAGCAGCGTGGCCGGGACAACCTACAATGAGCAGTTCTTC CASSVAGTTYNEQFF
TRBJ1-3 . many TRBV6-1 TGTGCCAGCAGAGAGACGGACATCTCTGGAAACACCATATATTTT CASRETDISGNTIYF
TRBJ1-2 . many TRBV6-5 TGTGCCAGCAGACCAACCAACTATGGCTACACCTTC CASRPTNYGYTF
TRBJ2-7 TRBD1 many TRBV6-2/TRBV6-3 TGTGCCAGCACCTCGACAGGGCGCACCTACGAGCAGTACTTC CASTSTGRTYEQYF
TRBJ1-1 . . TRBV11-2 TGTGCCAGCAGCTTAGTTCCGGGGCAGGACGCTGAAGCTTTCTTT CASSLVPGQDAEAFF
TRBJ1-1 . many TRBV2 TGTGCCAGCACCGGAGGGGGTCCTGAAGCTTTCTTT CASTGGGPEAFF
TRBJ2-4 . many TRBV7-8 TGTGCCAGCAGCCCACTCCGAGTTCTAGCCAAAAACATTCAGTACTTC CASSPLRVLAKNIQYF
TRBJ2-5 TRBD2 few TRBV28 TGTGCCAGCAGTTTATCTAGCGGGGGAACAGAGACCCAGTACTTC CASSLSSGGTETQYF
TRBJ2-5 . many TRBV2 TGTGCCAGCAGTGACGGTGCCTACTGGGGGGCGGAGGAAGAGACCCAGTACTTC CASSDGAYWGAEEETQYF
TRBJ2-7 . many TRBV5-1 TGCGCCAGCAGCTCTTATACGGACGAGCAGTACTTC CASSSYTDEQYF
TRBJ1-1 . many TRBV10-3 TGTGCCATCAGTGGATCCGAGGGCGGCACTGAAGCTTTCTTT CAISGSEGGTEAFF
TRBJ2-2 . . TRBV20-1 TGCAGTGCCAGCCTGGCCGGGGTGGGCACCGGGGAGCTGTTTTTT CSASLAGVGTGELFF
TRBJ2-5 TRBD2 . TRBV25-1 TGTGCCAGCAGTGCAGGACTAGCGGGGGAGACCCAGTACTTC CASSAGLAGETQYF
TRBJ2-2 TRBD1 few TRBV5-1 TGCGCCAGCCGTGACAGGGGAGCTACCGGGGAGCTGTTTTTT CASRDRGATGELFF